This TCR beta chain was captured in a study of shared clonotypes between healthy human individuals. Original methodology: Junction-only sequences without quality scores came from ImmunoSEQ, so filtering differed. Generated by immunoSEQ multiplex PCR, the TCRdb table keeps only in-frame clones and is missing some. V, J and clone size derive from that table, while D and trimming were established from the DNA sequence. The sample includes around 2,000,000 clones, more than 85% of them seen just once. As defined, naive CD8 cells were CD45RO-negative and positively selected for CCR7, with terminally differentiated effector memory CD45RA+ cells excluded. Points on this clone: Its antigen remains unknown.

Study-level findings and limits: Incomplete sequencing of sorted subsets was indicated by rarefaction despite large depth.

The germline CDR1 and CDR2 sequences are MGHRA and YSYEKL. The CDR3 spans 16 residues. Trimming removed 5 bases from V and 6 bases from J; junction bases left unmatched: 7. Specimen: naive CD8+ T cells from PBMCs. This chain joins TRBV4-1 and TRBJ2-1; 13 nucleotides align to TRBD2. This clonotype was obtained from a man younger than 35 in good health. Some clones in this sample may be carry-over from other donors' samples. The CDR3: CASSNRLAGGGNEQFF. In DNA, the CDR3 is TGCGCCAGCAGCAACCGACTAGCGGGAGGAGGCAATGAGCAGTTCTTC.